A single sample gave rise to the 32 T cell receptor beta chains below, sequenced in a study of naive CD8 T cells in extremely preterm neonates. Here immunoSEQ multiplex PCR was the method, and the copy in TCRdb shows in-frame clones only, minus some. Found here are approximately 4,800 clones, approximately 96% of them singletons; the top ten hold over 7.5%. Sample: naive CD8+ T cells from blood. These receptors were collected from a human donor in good health.

A single count supports this clone. The rearrangement links TRBV11-2 to TRBJ2-3, with D tentatively TRBD1 (6 bases). The CDR3 has 17 amino acids. The germline V gene encodes CDR1 SGHAT and CDR2 FQNNGV. Between the trimmed V and J ends, which lost 3 bases and 2 bases, there was a span of 18 bases. The DNA of the CDR3 is TGTGCCAGCAGCTTTCCTAGACAGGCTACCACCACAGATACGCAGTATTTT. Translation gives CASSFPRQATTTDTQYF.

This sequence joins TRBV28 and TRBJ1-1; 8 bases are a match to TRBD1. V lost 6 bases to trimming and J lost 0 bases; unmatched junction nucleotides: 9. The CDR3 runs 16 residues. Per germline, CDR1 MDHEN and CDR2 SYDVKM. The CDR3 DNA reads TGTGCCAGCAGCACCAGGGGGCGCGGAATGAACACTGAAGCTTTCTTT. This sequence encodes CASSTRGRGMNTEAFF.

The rearrangement joins TRBV5-1 to TRBJ1-4; D remains unclear. The length of the CDR3 is 16 residues. Trimming removed 7 bases at V and 0 bases at J, with 16 bases between. The germline gives CDR1 SGHRS, CDR2 YFSETQ. The CDR3 loop reads CASRPSGPATNEKLFF. In DNA form, the CDR3 reads TGCGCCAGCCGCCCCAGTGGTCCTGCAACTAATGAAAAACTGTTTTTT.

This clone has a handful of counts. The chain uses TRBV29-1 and TRBJ2-3; 8 bases are a match to TRBD2. CDR1 and CDR2 from the germline V gene are SQVTM and ANQGSEA. V lost 8 bases, J lost 2 bases, and 6 bases stayed unmatched. The CDR3 totals 13 residues. The DNA of the CDR3 is TGCAGCCTAAGCGGGGGTAACACAGATACGCAGTATTTT. It encodes CSLSGGNTDTQYF.

The V gene is TRBV27, the J gene TRBJ2-7; D is possibly TRBD1 (6 bases). V was clipped by 2 bases and J by 4 bases, with 18 bases between them. The CDR3 consists of 16 residues. Germline-derived CDR1 and CDR2 are MNHEY and SMNVEV (reference sequence). DNA of the CDR3: TGTGCCAGCAGTTTACGCACAGGGATCTTCCCGTACGAGCAGTACTTC. It is translated as CASSLRTGIFPYEQYF.

The V and J genes are TRBV4-2 and TRBJ2-1; a possible D gene is TRBD1 (6 bases). This CDR3 has 18 amino acids. V dropped 2 bases and J dropped 0 bases, with 17 bases sitting between them. The germline V gene encodes CDR1 LGHNA and CDR2 YNFKEQ. The CDR3 sequence is CASSQYYPRGSSYNEQFF. The CDR3 nucleotides are TGTGCCAGCAGCCAATACTATCCGAGGGGGAGCTCCTACAATGAGCAGTTCTTC.

This chain joins TRBV5-5 and TRBJ2-7, with TRBD1 identical over 9 bases. Germline lookup yields CDR1 SGHKS and CDR2 YYEKEE (reference sequence). With 3 bases clipped from V and 5 bases from J, the junction kept 3 bases outside the gene matches. The CDR3 has 13 amino acids. In DNA, the CDR3 is TGTGCCAGCAGCTCTGGACAGGGGAACGAGCAGTACGTC. Protein sequence: CASSSGQGNEQYV.

This CDR3 is CATAGGGNQPQHF. DNA for the CDR3: TGTGCCACCGCGGGGGGAGGCAATCAGCCCCAGCATTTT. The rearrangement uses TRBV6-5 and TRBJ1-5, with D tentatively TRBD1 (5 bases). The CDR3 is made up of 13 amino acids. Germline-derived CDR1 and CDR2 are MNHEY and SVGAGI. V lost 10 bases to trimming and J lost 2 bases, with 12 bases between them.

This chain joins TRBV5-1 and TRBJ2-1; 16 bases map to TRBD2. The J segment lost 7 bases and the V segment lost 4 bases, leaving 5 bases of the junction unmatched. Germline V gives CDR1 SGHRS, CDR2 YFSETQ. The CDR3 is made up of 16 amino acids. This chain's CDR3 is CASSLGTSGRGNEQFF. The CDR3 coding sequence is TGCGCCAGCAGCCTCGGGACTAGCGGGAGGGGGAATGAGCAGTTCTTC. The whole variable domain, filled in from reference TRBV5-1 and TRBJ2-1, reads KAGVTQTPRYLIKTRGQQVTLSCSPISGHRSVSWYQQTPGQGLQFLFEYFSETQRNKGNFPGRFSGRQFSNSRSEMNVSTLELGDSALYLCASSLGTSGRGNEQFFGPGTRLTVL.

This chain connects TRBV19 to TRBJ1-2, with 9 positions matching TRBD1. V lost 2 bases and J lost 2; bases outside the gene matches: 3. The CDR3 extends over 15 amino acids. Germline V gene data show CDR1 as LNHDA and CDR2 as SQIVND (reference sequence). The CDR3 loop is CASSITGTGNYGYTF. Written as DNA, the CDR3 is TGTGCCAGTAGTATAACCGGGACAGGGAACTATGGCTACACCTTC.

This chain joins TRBV6-1 and TRBJ2-7; possibly TRBD1 for D (5 bases). CDR3 length equals 15 residues. CDR1 and CDR2 from the germline V gene are MNHNS and SASEGT. Trimming pared 2 bases from V and 4 bases from J, leaving 15 bases between. CDR3 sequence: CASSEWPGKQYEQYV. Here the CDR3 DNA reads TGTGCCAGCAGTGAATGGCCAGGGAAGCAATACGAGCAGTACGTC.

The chain employs TRBV10-3 and TRBJ2-2; 8 nucleotides line up with TRBD2. Germline-derived CDR1 and CDR2 are ENHRY and SYGVKD. Trimming cost V 11 bases and J 6 bases; bases outside gene matches: 2. The CDR3 totals 11 residues. This chain's CDR3 is CADGGAGELFF. In DNA form, the CDR3 reads TGTGCCGACGGGGGGGCCGGGGAGCTGTTTTTT.

This rearrangement joins TRBV4-1 to TRBJ2-1; 12 positions agree with TRBD2. CDR3 length: 18 residues. Trimming cost V 3 bases and J 4 bases; bases outside gene matches: 10. Germline V gene sequence: CDR1 MGHRA, CDR2 YSYEKL. The CDR3 coding sequence is TGCGCCAGCAGCCATTTCTCTAGCGGGAGGGACCTTTACAATGAGCAGTTCTTC. This sequence encodes CASSHFSSGRDLYNEQFF.

This rearrangement joins TRBV7-9 to TRBJ1-4, with unresolved D. The CDR3 has 15 residues. In germline, CDR1 is SEHNR, CDR2 FQNEAQ (reference sequence). Trimming cost V 5 bases and J 7 bases, with 17 bases left between them. This CDR3 is CASSPGPPWREKLFF. Written as DNA, the CDR3 is TGTGCCAGCAGCCCAGGTCCACCATGGCGTGAAAAACTGTTTTTT.

V gene TRBV15 combines with J gene TRBJ1-1; tentative D call: TRBD1 (5 bases). V was trimmed by 4 bases and J by 0 bases, leaving 9 bases between them. CDR1 is LNHNV, CDR2 YYDKDF, per germline (reference sequence). The CDR3 runs 14 residues. CDR3 sequence (DNA): TGTGCCACCAGCATGGGACTGATGAACACTGAAGCTTTCTTT. It encodes CATSMGLMNTEAFF.

The rearrangement joins TRBV28 to TRBJ2-3; a possible D gene is TRBD2 (5 bases). Germline CDR1 MDHEN, CDR2 SYDVKM. The CDR3 contains 17 residues. V lost 7 bases and J 3 bases, leaving 23 bases between the germline ends. CDR3 in DNA: TGTGCCAGCACCACCCTGCTGCTAGAGGGAGAAACAGATACGCAGTATTTT. Its protein is CASTTLLLEGETDTQYF. The whole variable domain, remainder taken from reference TRBV28 and TRBJ2-3, is DVKVTQSSRYLVKRTGEKVFLECVQDMDHENMFWYRQDPGLGLRLIYFSYDVKMKEKGDIPEGYSVSREKKERFSLILESASTNQTSMYLCASTTLLLEGETDTQYFGPGTRLTVL.

The chain carries TRBV9 and TRBJ2-5; 7 bases align to TRBD2. The V segment lost 0 bases and the J segment 5 bases; nucleotides outside the gene matches: 4. This CDR3 contains 14 residues. Germline V gives CDR1 SGDLS, CDR2 YYNGEE. CDR3 protein: CASSVVGGGETQYF. The DNA of the CDR3 is TGTGCCAGCAGCGTAGTGGGGGGGGGTGAGACCCAGTACTTC. Combining the CDR3 with reference TRBV9 and TRBJ2-5 gives the whole variable domain DSGVTQTPKHLITATGQRVTLRCSPRSGDLSVYWYQQSLDQGLQFLIQYYNGEERAKGNILERFSAQQFPDLHSELNLSSLELGDSALYFCASSVVGGGETQYFGPGTRLLVL.

This clone was recorded only once. This chain uses TRBV6-1 with TRBJ2-7, with 7 bases matching TRBD1. V lost 3 bases, J lost 6 bases, and 14 bases stayed unmatched. The CDR3 length is 16 residues. CDR1 MNHNS and CDR2 SASEGT come from the germline V gene. For the CDR3, the DNA is TGTGCCAGCAGTGAGCGACAGGGATCCTATAAGTCCGAGCAGTACTTC. It codes for CASSERQGSYKSEQYF.

The CDR3 here is CASSLGTSGQETQYF. The CDR3, as DNA: TGTGCCAGCAGTTTAGGGACTAGCGGACAAGAGACCCAGTACTTC. The rearrangement links TRBV28 to TRBJ2-5; 11 bases fit TRBD2. Germline V CDR1 and CDR2: MDHEN, SYDVKM. This CDR3 comprises 15 residues. Losses at the gene ends were 2 bases for V and 2 bases for J; bases not matched to a gene: 1.

The table lists this clone with a count of one. J is TRBJ2-1 and V is TRBV7-2; possibly TRBD1 for D (6 bases). The CDR3 length is 15 residues. Germline assignment: CDR1 SGHTA and CDR2 FQGNSA. Between the trimmed V and J ends, which lost 7 bases and 3 bases, there was a span of 16 bases. In nucleotides, the CDR3 is TGTGCCAGCATGGCGCCCGACAGGATCTACAATGAGCAGTTCTTC. As protein: CASMAPDRIYNEQFF.

This chain joins TRBV2 and TRBJ2-2; D not certain. The CDR3 is made up of 14 amino acids. V was pared by 8 bases and J by 0 bases, with 10 bases between. The germline V gene encodes CDR1 SNHLY and CDR2 FYNNEI. The CDR3 spells CASSLTSNTGELFF. The CDR3, as DNA: TGTGCCAGCTCACTGACTTCGAACACCGGGGAGCTGTTTTTT.

The rearrangement joins TRBV27 to TRBJ1-2; D possibly corresponds to TRBD1 (6 bases). CDR1 MNHEY and CDR2 SMNVEV come from the germline V gene (reference sequence). V was pared by 2 bases and J by 2 bases, with 9 bases between. The CDR3 sequence is 14 residues long. CDR3 protein: CASSLGGGNYGYTF. The CDR3 nucleotides are TGTGCCAGCAGTTTAGGGGGCGGGAACTATGGCTACACCTTC.

This clone was observed once. The chain uses TRBV29-1 and TRBJ2-3, with 9 bases lining up with TRBD2. With V trimmed by 3 bases and J by 3 bases, 19 bases remained unmatched. The CDR3 has 19 residues. Germline V gene lookup returns CDR1 SQVTM and CDR2 ANQGSEA. The CDR3 coding sequence is TGCAGCGTTGATGGGGTCTATTCGCTAGCGGGGATTCTGACAGATACGCAGTATTTT. It yields the protein CSVDGVYSLAGILTDTQYF.

The chain links TRBV6-6 to TRBJ2-5, with 12 bases matching TRBD2. Germline-derived CDR1 and CDR2 are MNHNY and SVGAGI (reference sequence). V shed 6 bases, J shed 0 bases, and the junction held 5 bases outside the gene matches. CDR3 size: 16 residues. CDR3 in DNA: TGTGCCAGCAGCTACACTAGCGGGAGGTACCAAGAGACCCAGTACTTC. Translating gives CASSYTSGRYQETQYF.

The rearrangement links TRBV6-5 to TRBJ2-5; the match to TRBD2 covers 10 bases. CDR3 length: 15 amino acids. Per germline, CDR1 MNHEY and CDR2 SVGAGI. J lost 5 bases, V lost 2 bases, and 5 bases had no gene match. The CDR3 loop is CASSYTGLARETQYF. The DNA for the CDR3 is TGTGCCAGCAGTTACACGGGACTAGCGAGGGAGACCCAGTACTTC.

The chain joins TRBV4-1 to TRBJ2-7, with TRBD1 matching 7 bases. Trimming at V came to 5 bases and at J to 2 bases, leaving 3 bases not matched to a gene. This CDR3 comprises 13 residues. Germline V gene data show CDR1 as MGHRA and CDR2 as YSYEKL. CDR3 residues: CASSYDRAYEQYF. Here the CDR3 DNA reads TGCGCCAGCAGCTACGACAGGGCCTACGAGCAGTACTTC.

This clone was found once. The chain uses TRBV28 and TRBJ2-3; TRBD1 might be the D (6 bases). Germline V gene sequence: CDR1 MDHEN, CDR2 SYDVKM. The CDR3 is 16 amino acids. V gave up 3 bases and J gave up 4 bases, with 17 bases separating them. CDR3 in DNA: TGTGCCAGCAGTTTTCCCAGGGGCGCCGGCCCAGATACGCAGTATTTT. Translation: CASSFPRGAGPDTQYF.

The V call is TRBV27, the J call TRBJ2-1, with TRBD2 matching over 14 bases. The V gene's germline CDR1 is MNHEY and CDR2 SMNVEV (reference sequence). CDR3 size: 13 residues. The J segment lost 6 bases and the V segment lost 10 bases, leaving 2 bases of the junction unmatched. CDR3 protein: CATGLAGVNEQFF. CDR3 DNA: TGTGCCACGGGACTAGCGGGAGTCAATGAGCAGTTCTTC.

This clone has only one observation. The chain couples TRBV15 to TRBJ1-4, with 8 bases fitting TRBD1. The CDR3 spans 16 residues. Trimming cost V 1 base and J 8 bases; bases outside gene matches: 9. Per the germline V gene, CDR1 is LNHNV and CDR2 is YYDKDF (reference sequence). The CDR3 region has the DNA TGTGCCACCAGCAGAGTCTGGGCAGGGGGCCGCGAAAAACTGTTTTTT. This codes for CATSRVWAGGREKLFF. The variable domain in full, completed from reference TRBV15 and TRBJ1-4, reads DAMVIQNPRYQVTQFGKPVTLSCSQTLNHNVMYWYQQKSSQAPKLLFHYYDKDFNNEADTPDNFQSRRPNTSFCFLDIRSPGLGDTAMYLCATSRVWAGGREKLFFGSGTQLSVL.

This sequence joins TRBV2 and TRBJ2-7; 13 bases align to TRBD2. The CDR3 loop spans 14 amino acids. With V trimmed by 8 bases and J by 5 bases, 6 bases remained unmatched. The germline gives CDR1 SNHLY, CDR2 FYNNEI. This chain's CDR3 is CASGTSGGANEQYV. CDR3 bases: TGTGCCAGCGGAACTAGCGGGGGGGCGAACGAGCAGTACGTC.

The rearrangement joins TRBV27 to TRBJ2-1; 9 bases align to TRBD2. The V segment lost 6 bases and the J segment 4 bases; nucleotides outside the gene matches: 4. The CDR3 covers 14 residues. Germline CDR1 and CDR2: MNHEY and SMNVEV (reference sequence). The CDR3 DNA reads TGTGCCAGCAGCCTAGCGGGGCGATACAATGAGCAGTTCTTC. It translates to CASSLAGRYNEQFF.

The chain is built from TRBV28 and TRBJ2-5; 7 bases align to TRBD2. The ends lost 3 bases at V and 3 bases at J; junction bases unmatched: 7. Germline values: CDR1 MDHEN, CDR2 SYDVKM. The length of the CDR3 is 15 residues. Here the CDR3 DNA reads TGTGCCAGCAGTTTCAGGCGGGAGAAAAAAGAGACCCAGTACTTC. It codes for CASSFRREKKETQYF. The variable domain in full, with the rest retrieved from reference TRBV28 and TRBJ2-5, is DVKVTQSSRYLVKRTGEKVFLECVQDMDHENMFWYRQDPGLGLRLIYFSYDVKMKEKGDIPEGYSVSREKKERFSLILESASTNQTSMYLCASSFRREKKETQYFGPGTRLLVL.